This T cell receptor beta chain was documented in a study of CD8 T cells in Susac syndrome. Sequencing of TCR beta, carried out with a high-throughput approach, was applied to CD8+ and CD4+ T cells from the blood. The CD8+ and CD4+ T cells were isolated magnetically using a negative isolation approach, whereas the TEMRA cells were enriched by FACS. Germline V gene lookup returns CDR1 MDHEN and CDR2 SYDVKM. The V end lost 6 bases, the J end lost 4 bases, and 19 bases lay between the germline ends. The CDR3 consists of 17 residues. RNA totalling roughly 0.5 to 1 ug underwent reverse transcription with random hexamers. TCRdb fed the immunoSEQ multiplex PCR reads into MiXCR, producing one record per CDR3 protein. The sample shows about 120,000 distinct CDR3 sequences, 80% to 95% of them seen only once.

The clonotype comes from a human donor in good health. Material: CD4+ T cells from PBMCs. V gene TRBV28 combines with J gene TRBJ2-6; either TRBD1 or TRBD2 may supply D (5 bases each). The CDR3 sequence: CASRGFQGARGANVLTF. The CDR3 nucleotides are TGTGCCAGCAGGGGATTCCAGGGAGCTCGCGGGGCCAACGTCCTGACTTTC.